This TCR beta chain is from a study of control samples from healthy donors and cancer patients. Profiled with immunoSEQ multiplex PCR; TCRdb holds only in-frame clones, not every one. The table lists some 120,000 clones, 85% to 95% of them singletons, with just under 0.6% in the top ten. The CDR3 contains 15 residues. Germline-derived CDR1 and CDR2 are SGDLS and YYNGEE. The V and J ends lost 2 bases and 0 bases respectively, with 9 bases between them. This TCR was sampled from a man older than 75 with head and neck cancer. The genes are TRBV9 and TRBJ2-1; possible D gene TRBD2, 5 bases. The sequenced sample consisted of PBMCs. CDR3 loop: CASSVETNSYNEQFF. In DNA form, the CDR3 reads TGTGCCAGCAGCGTGGAGACTAACTCCTACAATGAGCAGTTCTTC.